These T cell receptor beta chains were read from a single sample in a study of blood T cell repertoires in COVID-19. TCRdb keeps only in-frame clones here, not all; method: immunoSEQ multiplex PCR. The data contain 60,000 to 85,000 clones, 85% of them singletons. Material: peripheral blood. These receptors were collected from a man aged 55 to 70 with COVID-19, enrolled during active disease. Both conserved end residues are part of each CDR3. The D gene is left open where the match is weak. Size is omitted from some rows. Given values are once, few, many or a class for expanded clones.

TRBJ2-7 TRBV2 TRBD2 NA CASSEGEGSSYEQYF TGTGCCAGCAGTGAAGGGGAGGGCTCATCCTACGAGCAGTACTTC
TRBJ2-5 TRBV6-2/TRBV6-3 TRBD2 NA CASSPRTRLETQYF TGTGCCAGCAGCCCCCGGACTAGGCTAGAGACCCAGTACTTC
TRBJ2-5 TRBV27 NA NA CASRWRETQYF TGTGCCAGCAGATGGCGGGAGACCCAGTACTTC
TRBJ1-2 TRBV5-5 NA once CASSFALGGQLGYTF TGTGCCAGCAGCTTCGCACTGGGGGGTCAGCTCGGCTACACCTTC
TRBJ1-2 TRBV2 NA NA CASSEVDRSYGYTF TGTGCCAGCAGTGAAGTCGACAGGTCGTATGGCTACACCTTC
TRBJ2-1 TRBV3-1/TRBV3-2 NA NA CASSRTGPSEQFF TGTGCCAGCAGCCGAACTGGTCCTTCTGAGCAGTTCTTC
TRBJ2-1 TRBV11-2 TRBD1 NA CATGGSSYNEQFF TGTGCCACAGGGGGTAGCTCCTACAATGAGCAGTTCTTC
TRBJ2-1 TRBV27 TRBD2 NA CASKSGGYNEQFF TGTGCCAGCAAAAGCGGGGGTTACAATGAGCAGTTCTTC
TRBJ2-5 TRBV6-5 TRBD1 NA CASSPRTGGAETQYF TGTGCCAGCAGTCCGCGGACAGGGGGCGCGGAGACCCAGTACTTC
TRBJ2-7 TRBV5-1 NA NA CASSSGSTRFEQYF TGCGCCAGCAGCTCCGGCTCCACGAGGTTCGAGCAGTACTTC
TRBJ1-6 TRBV2 NA NA CASRERGGYNSPLHF TGTGCCAGCAGGGAAAGGGGGGGATATAATTCACCCCTCCACTTT
TRBJ2-4 TRBV3-1/TRBV3-2 NA NA CASSPLSGIAKNIQYF TGTGCCAGCAGCCCCCTCTCCGGGATAGCCAAAAACATTCAGTACTTC
TRBJ1-1 TRBV28 TRBD1 NA CASSLPGQGGTEAFF TGTGCCAGCAGTCTCCCCGGACAGGGAGGCACTGAAGCTTTCTTT
TRBJ1-1 TRBV29-1 TRBD1 NA CSVEKGAVTEAFF TGCAGCGTTGAAAAGGGGGCAGTCACTGAAGCTTTCTTT
TRBJ1-2 TRBV18 NA NA CASSPNGDYGYTF TGTGCCAGCTCACCAAACGGGGATTATGGCTACACCTTC
TRBJ2-1 TRBV4-2 TRBD2 once CASSQDVTSEYNEQFF TGTGCCAGCAGCCAAGATGTAACTAGCGAGTACAATGAGCAGTTCTTC
TRBJ2-1 TRBV9 TRBD1 few CASSVRDRPNEQFF TGTGCCAGCAGCGTCCGGGACAGGCCCAATGAGCAGTTCTTC
TRBJ1-1 TRBV28 NA NA CASRVQGITEAFF TGTGCCAGCAGGGTTCAGGGTATCACTGAAGCTTTCTTT
TRBJ1-5 TRBV12-3/TRBV12-4 NA once CASSWDTHQPQHF TGTGCCAGCAGTTGGGACACCCATCAGCCCCAGCATTTT
TRBJ1-5 TRBV24-1 NA NA CATGAYSNQPQHF TGTGCCACCGGGGCTTATAGCAATCAGCCCCAGCATTTT
TRBJ2-2 TRBV25-1 NA NA CASSPREAGELFF TGTGCGAGCAGTCCCCGAGAGGCCGGGGAGCTGTTTTTT
TRBJ1-5 TRBV6-5 NA NA CASKEYNQPQHF TGTGCCAGCAAGGAGTACAATCAGCCCCAGCATTTT
TRBJ2-5 TRBV9 TRBD2 once CASSPGTTEQETQYF TGTGCCAGCAGCCCGGGGACTACCGAACAAGAGACCCAGTACTTC
TRBJ1-2 TRBV28 TRBD1 NA CASSLSPDRLGYTF TGTGCCAGCAGTCTAAGCCCGGACAGGTTGGGCTACACCTTC
TRBJ2-7 TRBV11-2 NA NA CASSRGLLSDHEQYF TGTGCCAGCAGCAGGGGCCTACTTTCAGATCACGAGCAGTACTTC
TRBJ1-1 TRBV10-1 NA NA CASSESGSSEIGAFF TGCGCCAGCAGTGAGTCTGGGTCTTCGGAGATTGGGGCTTTCTTT
TRBJ2-2 TRBV5-5 NA NA CASSSRGGRTGELFF TGTGCCAGCAGCTCGAGAGGGGGTAGAACCGGGGAGCTGTTTTTT
TRBJ2-7 TRBV30 TRBD1 NA CAWSVLDRVNEQYF TGTGCCTGGAGTGTACTGGACAGGGTTAACGAGCAGTACTTC
TRBJ1-2 TRBV18 NA NA CASSGAKADGYTF TGTGCCAGCTCAGGGGCCAAGGCGGATGGCTACACCTTC
TRBJ2-7 TRBV4-1 TRBD1 NA CASSQDLRTGAKYEQYF TGCGCCAGCAGCCAAGACCTTCGGACAGGGGCGAAATACGAGCAGTACTTC
TRBJ1-1 TRBV28 TRBD1 NA CASNLFGTATMNTEAFF TGTGCCAGCAACCTCTTCGGGACAGCCACTATGAACACTGAAGCTTTCTTT
TRBJ2-2 TRBV11-2 TRBD2 once CASSFPSGGVTGELFF TGTGCCAGCAGCTTCCCCTCGGGGGGGGTCACCGGGGAGCTGTTTTTT
TRBJ2-2 TRBV28 NA NA CASSLGHTLPNTGELFF TGTGCCAGCAGTTTAGGACACACCCTTCCGAACACCGGGGAGCTGTTTTTT
TRBJ2-2 TRBV4-1 NA NA CASSQDTGRSNTGELFF TGCGCCAGCAGCCAGGATACAGGGCGGTCGAACACCGGGGAGCTGTTTTTT
TRBJ2-4 TRBV27 NA NA CASSPGRARGIQYF TGTGCCAGCAGTCCCGGTAGGGCCAGGGGCATTCAGTACTTC
TRBJ2-7 TRBV5-1 NA NA CASSLITGLEEQYF TGCGCCAGCAGCTTGATCACAGGGCTGGAGGAGCAGTACTTC
TRBJ2-3 TRBV3-1/TRBV3-2 TRBD2 NA CASSPRIRAGGASTDTQYF TGTGCCAGCAGCCCTCGAATAAGAGCGGGAGGAGCTAGCACAGATACGCAGTATTTT
TRBJ2-3 TRBV3-1/TRBV3-2 TRBD1 NA CASSLGTGGRGLLFLTDTQYF TGTGCCAGCAGCCTCGGGACAGGGGGCAGAGGGCTACTTTTCCTCACAGATACGCAGTATTTT
TRBJ1-1 TRBV28 TRBD1 NA CASSPQGQGNTEAFF TGTGCCAGCAGTCCCCAGGGACAGGGGAACACTGAAGCTTTCTTT
TRBJ2-7 TRBV5-1 TRBD1 NA CASSQGQYSYEQYF TGCGCCAGCAGCCAGGGACAGTACTCCTACGAGCAGTACTTC
TRBJ1-2 TRBV2 NA few CASTRETFTNYGYTF TGTGCCAGCACCAGGGAAACTTTCACTAACTATGGCTACACCTTC
TRBJ2-3 TRBV10-3 NA once CAISETGSRADTQYF TGTGCCATCAGTGAAACGGGGTCCCGGGCAGATACGCAGTATTTT
TRBJ1-2 TRBV30 NA NA CAWSVDIGGYTF TGTGCCTGGAGTGTAGACATCGGTGGCTACACCTTC
TRBJ2-3 TRBV2 TRBD2 NA CASRELAGVTDTQYF TGTGCCAGCAGAGAACTAGCGGGGGTCACAGATACGCAGTATTTT
TRBJ1-5 TRBV19 NA NA CASSLAANQPQHF TGTGCCAGTAGTTTGGCGGCCAATCAGCCCCAGCATTTT
TRBJ1-3 TRBV5-1 NA once CASSLNTGQGNTIYF TGCGCCAGCAGCTTGAACACAGGGCAAGGAAACACCATATATTTT
TRBJ1-5 TRBV19 NA NA CASSIEGPGSNQPQHF TGTGCCAGTAGTATCGAAGGCCCGGGGAGCAATCAGCCCCAGCATTTT
TRBJ1-1 TRBV29-1 TRBD1 NA CSVEITGGAGTEAFF TGCAGCGTTGAAATAACAGGGGGCGCCGGCACTGAAGCTTTCTTT
TRBJ2-3 TRBV29-1 TRBD1 NA CSTTGDGTDTQYF TGCAGCACGACAGGGGACGGGACGGATACGCAGTATTTT
TRBJ1-5 TRBV2 NA NA CASSDLKIQGPDSNQPQHF TGTGCCAGCAGTGATTTAAAAATACAGGGACCGGATAGCAATCAGCCCCAGCATTTT
TRBJ2-5 TRBV6-2/TRBV6-3 NA NA CASSYEIGETQYF TGTGCCAGCAGTTACGAGATCGGAGAGACCCAGTACTTC
TRBJ1-1 TRBV7-3 NA NA CASSFSGTTTEAFF TGTGCCAGCAGCTTTTCTGGCACTACCACTGAAGCTTTCTTT
TRBJ2-1 TRBV5-6 NA NA CASSWSDNEQFF TGTGCCAGCAGCTGGTCGGACAATGAGCAGTTCTTC
TRBJ1-1 TRBV2 NA once CASRLGHWNTEAFF TGTGCCAGCAGGCTTGGACACTGGAACACTGAAGCTTTCTTT